The sequence of this TCR beta chain was determined in a study of blood T cell repertoires in COVID-19 (dated by TCRdb to 2019 to 2021). Study-level background: The collaborator samples originated in the United States, Italy and Spain and spanned the acute and convalescent phases of COVID-19. The material from the prospective study consisted of cDNA or gDNA derived from T cells, B-cell-depleted T cells, or PBMCs. The repertoires were released in a freely available public database intended as a resource for research on the immune response to SARS-CoV-2. HLA class I and class II types, where available, came from metadata supplied by the sample provider rather than from assay-based typing. The samples were drawn from two sources: the first 160 participants of the ongoing ImmuneRACE study, and fewer than 1,500 subjects contributed by 6 global collaborators. The sample metadata nearly always contained a de-identified subject ID, COVID-19 status, age in years and sex. Deeply sampled blood TCRbeta repertoires from subjects exposed to, actively infected with, or recovered from COVID-19 were included in the dataset. Study-level results and caveats: The quantity of clinical and demographic metadata differed by source and by participant and was supplied without curation.

The immunoSEQ Assay, a bias-controlled multiplex PCR, was used to amplify TCRbeta CDR3 regions from genomic DNA. As for how the authors treated the data: The number of nucleated cells in each sample was estimated by amplification of reference gene primers within the assay. To quantify the absolute abundance of each unique TCRbeta CDR3 rearrangement, sequence reads were collapsed and filtered. For each sample, productive Simpson clonality was calculated as the square root of Simpson's diversity index over productive rearrangements. The immuneACCESS repertoire file appears here via TCRdb, limited to in-frame rearrangements. These files lack a portion of the clones; in checked studies, under half of the deficit traces to unresolved V genes, and the cause of the others is not known. V and J calls and clone size come straight from that table; D and trimming were deduced from the DNA. The sample has 200,000 or so clones on record, roughly four fifths of them singletons. The top ten clones comprise about 6.9% of the sample.

Here V drops 7 bases and J drops 5 bases, and the junction holds 11 bases not matched to any gene. CDR1 and CDR2 (MNHEY, SMNVEV) derive from the germline V gene (reference sequence). The CDR3, cysteine through phenylalanine, is 15 amino acids long. The sequence is cut down to CDR3 DNA, 45 bases in frame from base 1. The collaborating institutions used their own protocols to collect whole blood in K2EDTA tubes. For TCRbeta analysis, collaborator samples were shipped as frozen whole blood, as isolated PBMCs, or as DNA extracted from either sample type. Notes on this clone: Its antigen target is currently unknown. No much larger clonotype is one base removed from it; base qualities were not supplied.

The sequence links TRBV27 to TRBJ2-3, with 8 middle bases fitting TRBD1. This TCR came from a human donor with acute or convalescent COVID-19. The donor label of this sample is uncertain. The sample taken for sequencing was peripheral blood. The DNA reads TGTGCCAGCAAAAACGGACAGGGTTTTAGAGATACGCAGTATTTT. It encodes CASKNGQGFRDTQYF.